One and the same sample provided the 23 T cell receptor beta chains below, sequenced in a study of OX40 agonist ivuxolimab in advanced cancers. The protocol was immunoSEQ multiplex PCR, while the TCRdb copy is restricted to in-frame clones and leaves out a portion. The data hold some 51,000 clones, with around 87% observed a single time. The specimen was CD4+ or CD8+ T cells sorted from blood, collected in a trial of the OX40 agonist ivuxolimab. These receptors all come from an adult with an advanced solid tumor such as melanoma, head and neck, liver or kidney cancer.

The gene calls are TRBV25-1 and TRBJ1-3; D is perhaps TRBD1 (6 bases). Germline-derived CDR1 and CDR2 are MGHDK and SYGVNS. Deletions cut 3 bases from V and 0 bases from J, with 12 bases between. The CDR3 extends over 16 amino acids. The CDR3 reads CASSDRGWGSGNTIYF. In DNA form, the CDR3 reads TGTGCCAGCAGTGACAGGGGATGGGGCTCTGGAAACACCATATATTTT.

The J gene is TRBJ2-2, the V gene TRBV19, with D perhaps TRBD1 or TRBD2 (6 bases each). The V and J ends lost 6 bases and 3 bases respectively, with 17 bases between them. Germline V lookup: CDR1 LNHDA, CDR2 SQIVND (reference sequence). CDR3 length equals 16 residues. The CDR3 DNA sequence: TGTGCCAGTAGGGCCGTGGGGGGCAGCCACACCGGGGAGCTGTTTTTT. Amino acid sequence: CASRAVGGSHTGELFF.

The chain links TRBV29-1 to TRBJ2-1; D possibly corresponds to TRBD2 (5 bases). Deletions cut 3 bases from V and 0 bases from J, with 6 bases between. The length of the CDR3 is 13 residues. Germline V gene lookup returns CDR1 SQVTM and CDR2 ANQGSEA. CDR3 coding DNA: TGCAGCGTTGATGGGAGCTCCTACAATGAGCAGTTCTTC. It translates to CSVDGSSYNEQFF.

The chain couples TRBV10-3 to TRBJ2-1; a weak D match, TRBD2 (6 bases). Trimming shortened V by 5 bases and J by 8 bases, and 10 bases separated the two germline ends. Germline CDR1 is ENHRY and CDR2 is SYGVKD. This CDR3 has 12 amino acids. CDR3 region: CAISPGAHEQFF. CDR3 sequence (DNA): TGTGCCATCAGTCCGGGAGCCCATGAGCAGTTCTTC.

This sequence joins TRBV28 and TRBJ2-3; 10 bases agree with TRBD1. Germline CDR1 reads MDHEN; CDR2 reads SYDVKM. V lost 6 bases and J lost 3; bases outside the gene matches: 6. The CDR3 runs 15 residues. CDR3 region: CASRISDRGTDTQYF. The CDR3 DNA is TGTGCCAGCAGGATTTCGGACAGGGGGACAGATACGCAGTATTTT.

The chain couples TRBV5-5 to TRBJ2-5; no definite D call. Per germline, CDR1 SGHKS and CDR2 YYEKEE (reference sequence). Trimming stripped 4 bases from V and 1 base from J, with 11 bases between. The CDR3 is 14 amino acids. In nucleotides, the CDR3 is TGTGCCAGCAGCCCAACGACCACCCAAGAGACCCAGTACTTC. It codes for CASSPTTTQETQYF. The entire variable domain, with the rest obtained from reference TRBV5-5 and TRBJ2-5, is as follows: DAGVTQSPTHLIKTRGQQVTLRCSPISGHKSVSWYQQVLGQGPQFIFQYYEKEERGRGNFPDRFSARQFPNYSSELNVNALLLGDSALYLCASSPTTTQETQYFGPGTRLLVL.

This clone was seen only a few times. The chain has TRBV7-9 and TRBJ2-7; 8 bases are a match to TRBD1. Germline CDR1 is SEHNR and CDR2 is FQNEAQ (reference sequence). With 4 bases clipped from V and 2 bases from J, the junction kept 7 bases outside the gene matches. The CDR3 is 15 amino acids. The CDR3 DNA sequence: TGTGCCAGCAGCTCGGGGACAGGCAGTACCTACGAGCAGTACTTC. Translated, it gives CASSSGTGSTYEQYF.

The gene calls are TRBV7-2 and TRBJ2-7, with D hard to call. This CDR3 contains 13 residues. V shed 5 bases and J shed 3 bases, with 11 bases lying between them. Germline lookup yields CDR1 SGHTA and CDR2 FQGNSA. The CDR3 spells CASSTTNHYEQYF. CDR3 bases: TGTGCCAGCAGCACGACAAATCACTACGAGCAGTACTTC. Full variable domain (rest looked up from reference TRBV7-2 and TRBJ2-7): GAGVSQSPSNKVTEKGKDVELRCDPISGHTALYWYRQSLGQGLEFLIYFQGNSAPDKSGLPSDRFSAERTGGSVSTLTIQRTQQEDSAVYLCASSTTNHYEQYFGPGTRLTVT.

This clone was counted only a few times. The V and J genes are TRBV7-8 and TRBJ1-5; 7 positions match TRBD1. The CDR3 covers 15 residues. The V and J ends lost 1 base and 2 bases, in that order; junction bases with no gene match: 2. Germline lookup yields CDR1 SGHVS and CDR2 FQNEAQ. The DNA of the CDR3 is TGTGCCAGCAGCTTAGTTGGGACAGGCAATCAGCCCCAGCATTTT. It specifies CASSLVGTGNQPQHF.

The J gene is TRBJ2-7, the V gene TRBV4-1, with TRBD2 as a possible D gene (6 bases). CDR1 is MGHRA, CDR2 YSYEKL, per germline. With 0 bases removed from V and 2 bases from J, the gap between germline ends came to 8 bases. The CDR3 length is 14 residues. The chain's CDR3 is CASSQDRRAYEQYF. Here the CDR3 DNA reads TGCGCCAGCAGCCAAGACAGGAGGGCCTACGAGCAGTACTTC.

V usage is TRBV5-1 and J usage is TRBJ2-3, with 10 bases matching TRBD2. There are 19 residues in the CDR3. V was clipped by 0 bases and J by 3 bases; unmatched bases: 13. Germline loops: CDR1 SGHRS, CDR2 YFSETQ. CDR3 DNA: TGCGCCAGCAGCTTGGGTCTAGCGGGAGTGGCCAAAGGAACAGATACGCAGTATTTT. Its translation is CASSLGLAGVAKGTDTQYF.

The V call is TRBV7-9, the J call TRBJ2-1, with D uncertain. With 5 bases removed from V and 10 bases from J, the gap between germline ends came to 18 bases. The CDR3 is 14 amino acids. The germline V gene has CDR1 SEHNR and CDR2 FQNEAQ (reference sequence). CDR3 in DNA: TGTGCCAGCAGCCCACACGGAAAAAACGAAGAGCAGTTCTTC. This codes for CASSPHGKNEEQFF.

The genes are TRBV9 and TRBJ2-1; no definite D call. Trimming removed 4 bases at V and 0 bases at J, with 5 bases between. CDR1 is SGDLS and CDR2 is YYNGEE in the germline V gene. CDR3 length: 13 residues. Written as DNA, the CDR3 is TGTGCCAGCAGCCCCCCCTCCTACAATGAGCAGTTCTTC. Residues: CASSPPSYNEQFF.

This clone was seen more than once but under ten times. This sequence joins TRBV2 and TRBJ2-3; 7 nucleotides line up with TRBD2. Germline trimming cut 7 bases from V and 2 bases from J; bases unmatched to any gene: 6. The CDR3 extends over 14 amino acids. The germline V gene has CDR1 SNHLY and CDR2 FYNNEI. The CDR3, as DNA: TGTGCCAGCATGTGGGCGGGAGACACAGATACGCAGTATTTT. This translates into CASMWAGDTDTQYF.

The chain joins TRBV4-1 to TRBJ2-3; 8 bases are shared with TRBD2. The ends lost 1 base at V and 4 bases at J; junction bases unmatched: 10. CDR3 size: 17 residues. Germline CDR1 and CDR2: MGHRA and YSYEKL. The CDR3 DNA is TGCGCCAGCAGCCAAGCCCCCAGCGGGAGAGGTCCAGATACGCAGTATTTT. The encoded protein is CASSQAPSGRGPDTQYF.

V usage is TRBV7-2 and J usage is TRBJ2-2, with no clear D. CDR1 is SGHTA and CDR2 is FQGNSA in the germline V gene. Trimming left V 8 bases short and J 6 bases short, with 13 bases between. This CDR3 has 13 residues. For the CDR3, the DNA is TGTGCCAGCCGCCATCAACACTCCGGGGAGCTGTTTTTT. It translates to CASRHQHSGELFF.

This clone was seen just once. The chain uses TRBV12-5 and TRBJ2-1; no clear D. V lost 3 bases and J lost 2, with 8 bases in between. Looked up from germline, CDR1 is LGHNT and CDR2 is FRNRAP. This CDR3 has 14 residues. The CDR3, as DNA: TGTGCTAGTGGTTTCACCGAGACCTACAATGAGCAGTTCTTC. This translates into CASGFTETYNEQFF.

The CDR3 DNA follows: TGTGCCAGTAGTATAATGTTCACTAATGAAAAACTGTTTTTT. This translates into CASSIMFTNEKLFF. This chain connects TRBV19 to TRBJ1-4, with D hard to call. The length of the CDR3 is 14 residues. The V end lost 2 bases, the J end lost 2 bases, and 6 bases lay between the germline ends. The V gene's germline CDR1 is LNHDA and CDR2 SQIVND (reference sequence).

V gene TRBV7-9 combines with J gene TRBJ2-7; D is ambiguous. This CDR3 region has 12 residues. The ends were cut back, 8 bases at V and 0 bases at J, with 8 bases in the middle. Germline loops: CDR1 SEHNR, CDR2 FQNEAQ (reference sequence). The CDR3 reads CASGSYSYEQYF. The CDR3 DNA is TGTGCCAGCGGGTCCTACTCCTACGAGCAGTACTTC.

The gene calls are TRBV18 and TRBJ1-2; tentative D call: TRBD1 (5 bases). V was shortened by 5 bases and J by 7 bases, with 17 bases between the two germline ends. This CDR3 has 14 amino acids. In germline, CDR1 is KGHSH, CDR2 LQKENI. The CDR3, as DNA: TGTGCCAGCTCAACTGGGACCGGGATGGGTGGCTACACCTTC. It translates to CASSTGTGMGGYTF.

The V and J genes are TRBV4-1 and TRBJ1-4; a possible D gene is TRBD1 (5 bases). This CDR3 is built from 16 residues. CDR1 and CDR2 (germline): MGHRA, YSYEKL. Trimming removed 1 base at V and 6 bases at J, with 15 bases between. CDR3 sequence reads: CASSQVIGQGDEKLFF. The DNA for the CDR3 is TGCGCCAGCAGCCAAGTAATCGGGCAGGGCGATGAAAAACTGTTTTTT.

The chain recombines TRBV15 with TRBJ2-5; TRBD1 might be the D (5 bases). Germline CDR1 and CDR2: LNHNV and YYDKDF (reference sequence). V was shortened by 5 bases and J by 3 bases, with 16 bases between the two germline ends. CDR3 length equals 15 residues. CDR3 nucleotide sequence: TGTGCCACCAGCTCCGGACAATCCATGGAAGAGACCCAGTACTTC. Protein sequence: CATSSGQSMEETQYF.

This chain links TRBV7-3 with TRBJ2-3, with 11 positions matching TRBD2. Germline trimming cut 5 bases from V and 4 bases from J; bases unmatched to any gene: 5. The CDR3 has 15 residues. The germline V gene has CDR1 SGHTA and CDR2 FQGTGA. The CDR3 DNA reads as TGTGCCAGCAGCCTACTAGCGGGAGTCCCAGATACGCAGTATTTT. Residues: CASSLLAGVPDTQYF.